This TCR beta chain was identified during a study of blood T cell repertoires in COVID-19. Across the study: The origin of the acute and convalescent COVID-19 samples was the United States, Italy and Spain. T cells, B-cell-depleted T cells, or PBMCs provided the cDNA or gDNA that served as material.

The CDR3 extends over 15 amino acids. Germline loops: CDR1 MNHEY, CDR2 SMNVEV (reference sequence). V was clipped by 4 bases and J by 2 bases, with 15 bases between them. In the authors' methods: From reference gene primer amplification, estimates of nucleated cell counts were derived. Sequenced by immunoSEQ multiplex PCR; TCRdb stores in-frame clones only, minus some. Clone size and the V and J calls come from that table; the DNA yielded D and trimming. The sample includes 180,000 or so clones, around 87% seen only once; the top ten take less than 3.5%. The source is a woman aged 30 to 39 with active or convalescent COVID-19. The sequencing input was peripheral blood. The chain joins TRBV27 to TRBJ2-7; TRBD1 is a possible D gene (6 bases). The CDR3 DNA reads as TGTGCCAGCAGTTCCAAGGGACAACCAACCTACGAGCAGTACTTC. This codes for CASSSKGQPTYEQYF.